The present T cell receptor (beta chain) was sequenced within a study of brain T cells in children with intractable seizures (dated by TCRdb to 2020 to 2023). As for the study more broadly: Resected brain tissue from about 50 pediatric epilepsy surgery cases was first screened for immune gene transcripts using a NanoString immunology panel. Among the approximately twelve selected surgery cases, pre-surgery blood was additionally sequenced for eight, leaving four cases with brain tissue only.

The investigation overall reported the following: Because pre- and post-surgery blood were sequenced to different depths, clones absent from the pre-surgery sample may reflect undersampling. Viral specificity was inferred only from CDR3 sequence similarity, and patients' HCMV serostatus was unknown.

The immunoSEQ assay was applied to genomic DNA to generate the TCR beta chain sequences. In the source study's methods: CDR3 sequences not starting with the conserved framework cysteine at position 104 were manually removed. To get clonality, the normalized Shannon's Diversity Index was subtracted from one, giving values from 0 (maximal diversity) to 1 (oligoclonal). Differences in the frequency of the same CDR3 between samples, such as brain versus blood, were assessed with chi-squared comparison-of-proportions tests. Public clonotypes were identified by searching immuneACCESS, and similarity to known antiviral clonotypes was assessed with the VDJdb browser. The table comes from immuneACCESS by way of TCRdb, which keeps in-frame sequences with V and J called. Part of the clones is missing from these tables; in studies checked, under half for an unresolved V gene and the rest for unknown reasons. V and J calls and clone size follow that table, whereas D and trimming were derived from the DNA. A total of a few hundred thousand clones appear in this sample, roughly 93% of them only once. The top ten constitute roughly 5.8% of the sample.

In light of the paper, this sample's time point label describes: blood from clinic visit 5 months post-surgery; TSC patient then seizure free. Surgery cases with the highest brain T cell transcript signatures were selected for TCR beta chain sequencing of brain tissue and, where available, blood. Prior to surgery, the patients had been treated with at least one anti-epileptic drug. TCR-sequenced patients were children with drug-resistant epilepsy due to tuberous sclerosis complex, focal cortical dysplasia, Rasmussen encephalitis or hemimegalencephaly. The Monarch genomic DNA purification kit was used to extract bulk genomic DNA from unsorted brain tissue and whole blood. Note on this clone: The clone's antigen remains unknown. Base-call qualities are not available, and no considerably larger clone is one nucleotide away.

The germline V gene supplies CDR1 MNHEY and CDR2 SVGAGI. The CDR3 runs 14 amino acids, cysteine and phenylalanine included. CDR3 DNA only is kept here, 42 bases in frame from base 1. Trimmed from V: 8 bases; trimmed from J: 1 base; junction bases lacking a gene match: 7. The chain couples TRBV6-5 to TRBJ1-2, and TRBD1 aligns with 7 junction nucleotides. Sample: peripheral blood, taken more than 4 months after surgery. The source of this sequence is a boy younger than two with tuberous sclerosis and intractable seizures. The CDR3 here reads CASGRDSLNYGYTF. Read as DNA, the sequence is TGTGCCAGCGGGAGGGACAGCCTTAACTATGGCTACACCTTC.